The present T cell receptor beta chain was sequenced within a study of T-cell reconstitution after alpha-beta-depleted transplantation in children. This CDR3 region has 14 residues. Between the trimmed V and J ends, which lost 3 bases and 9 bases, there was a span of 14 bases. At least ten counts were recorded for this clonotype. Preparation of the TCRbeta library involved a method that used unique molecular identifiers. Using its own MiXCR run on the PCR reads, TCRdb lists one record per CDR3 protein. The table includes 300,000 to 400,000 distinct CDR3 sequences, approximately 12% detected once. The chain carries TRBV12-3 or TRBV12-4 and TRBJ2-2; perhaps TRBD1 as D (6 bases). Sequencing was performed on PBMCs, taken from the stem cell graft. The sequence was collected from a human donor who donated a stem cell graft to a child with Fanconi anemia. Written as DNA, the CDR3 is TGTGCCAGCAGTTTCCGACAGGATATCAGGGAGCTGTTTTTT. Residues: CASSFRQDIRELFF.